Listed below are T cell receptor beta chains from one sample, sequenced in a study of blood T cell repertoires in COVID-19. Produced via immunoSEQ multiplex PCR; TCRdb's table is partial and in-frame only. The sample records just under 65,000 clones, 78% being singletons. The sequenced sample was peripheral blood. These receptors were obtained from a man aged 55 to 70 with COVID-19, enrolled during active disease. CDR3s include the opening cysteine and the closing phenylalanine or tryptophan. D genes are given only for firm matches. The size of a clone is reported for some rows only, either as once, few or many, or as a class for expanded clones.

J gene | V gene | clone size | D gene | CDR3 protein | CDR3 DNA
TRBJ2-5 | TRBV11-3 | . | TRBD2 | CASSFRRLAGGETQYF | TGTGCCAGCAGCTTCCGCCGACTAGCGGGAGGAGAGACCCAGTACTTC
TRBJ1-5 | TRBV28 | . | TRBD1 | CASDRGNQPQHF | TGTGCCAGTGACAGGGGAAATCAGCCCCAGCATTTT
TRBJ1-5 | TRBV27 | . | . | CASRYQPQHF | TGTGCCAGTAGATATCAGCCCCAGCATTTT
TRBJ1-2 | TRBV28 | . | . | CASSTRVGHGYTF | TGTGCCAGCAGCACCAGGGTCGGTCATGGCTACACCTTC
TRBJ2-1 | TRBV2 | . | . | CASSDRVSYNEQFF | TGTGCCAGCAGTGACAGGGTTTCGTACAATGAGCAGTTCTTC
TRBJ1-4 | TRBV29-1 | . | . | CSVERSEKLFF | TGCAGCGTTGAGAGGTCGGAAAAACTGTTTTTT
TRBJ1-1 | TRBV9 | . | . | CASSVAIGERNEAFF | TGTGCCAGCAGCGTAGCTATCGGGGAGCGAAATGAAGCTTTCTTT
TRBJ2-7 | TRBV5-1 | . | TRBD2 | CASSFTGGSYEQYF | TGCGCCAGCAGCTTTACGGGGGGCTCCTACGAGCAGTACTTC
TRBJ2-7 | TRBV6-5 | . | TRBD1 | CASSYHDRGGEQYF | TGTGCCAGCAGTTACCATGACAGGGGAGGCGAGCAGTACTTC
TRBJ1-1 | TRBV18 | once | TRBD1 | CASSPGQATNTEAFF | TGTGCCAGCTCACCTGGACAGGCCACGAACACTGAAGCTTTCTTT
TRBJ1-2 | TRBV5-1 | . | . | CASSLRQNYGYTF | TGCGCCAGCAGCTTGCGACAAAACTATGGCTACACCTTC
TRBJ1-1 | TRBV6-5 | . | TRBD1 | CASSSRQGGNTEAFF | TGTGCCAGCAGCTCCCGACAGGGGGGGAACACTGAAGCTTTCTTT
TRBJ2-3 | TRBV12-5 | . | TRBD2 | CASGLPRLAEDTQYF | TGTGCTAGTGGTTTGCCCCGACTAGCGGAGGATACGCAGTATTTT
TRBJ2-2 | TRBV7-6 | . | . | CASAGGTVYTGELFF | TGTGCCTCCGCCGGGGGTACAGTTTACACCGGGGAGCTGTTTTTT
TRBJ2-3 | TRBV24-1 | . | . | CATSATSTDTQYF | TGTGCCACCAGCGCCACTTCCACAGATACGCAGTATTTT
TRBJ2-3 | TRBV7-2 | few | . | CASSSTLTDTQYF | TGTGCCAGCAGCTCGACTCTAACAGATACGCAGTATTTT
TRBJ1-3 | TRBV5-1 | . | . | CASSLGLDPNTIYF | TGCGCCAGCAGCTTGGGACTAGATCCAAACACCATATATTTT
TRBJ2-2 | TRBV11-2 | . | . | CASSFDRNTGELFF | TGTGCCAGCAGCTTCGACAGGAACACCGGGGAGCTGTTTTTT
TRBJ1-1 | TRBV29-1 | . | . | CSPSPEAFF | TGCAGCCCCAGTCCTGAAGCTTTCTTT
TRBJ1-5 | TRBV6-6 | . | TRBD1 | CASSPSDRGNQPQHF | TGTGCCAGCAGTCCGAGTGACAGGGGTAATCAGCCCCAGCATTTT
TRBJ1-2 | TRBV6-4 | few | . | CASSDRGIGYTF | TGTGCCAGCAGTGACAGGGGCATCGGCTACACCTTC
TRBJ2-3 | TRBV7-9 | . | TRBD2 | CASSARGGTDTQYF | TGTGCCAGCAGCGCGCGGGGGGGCACAGATACGCAGTATTTT
TRBJ1-2 | TRBV7-2 | . | TRBD1 | CASSPYRGGYTF | TGTGCCAGCAGCCCGTACAGGGGTGGCTACACCTTC
TRBJ1-4 | TRBV5-5 | . | TRBD1 | CASSRLQGAWEKLFF | TGTGCCAGCAGCAGACTACAGGGGGCTTGGGAAAAACTGTTTTTT
TRBJ2-1 | TRBV25-1 | . | . | CASSEGADEQFF | TGTGCCAGCAGTGAGGGGGCGGATGAGCAGTTCTTC
TRBJ1-2 | TRBV14 | . | . | CASSQVNRDYGYTF | TGTGCCAGCAGCCAAGTTAACAGGGACTATGGCTACACCTTC
TRBJ1-2 | TRBV29-1 | . | TRBD1 | CSAGQGDYGYTF | TGCAGCGCCGGACAGGGGGACTATGGCTACACCTTC
TRBJ1-4 | TRBV5-1 | . | . | CASSLVGRENEKLFF | TGCGCCAGCAGCTTGGTAGGCAGGGAAAATGAAAAACTGTTTTTT
TRBJ2-3 | TRBV23-1 | . | . | CASSQPTRVPADTQYF | TGCGCCAGCAGTCAACCGACTAGGGTGCCGGCAGATACGCAGTATTTT
TRBJ2-7 | TRBV10-3 | . | TRBD1 | CAIKTGTYEQYF | TGTGCCATCAAGACAGGGACCTACGAGCAGTACTTC
TRBJ1-6 | TRBV5-1 | . | TRBD1 | CASSSRDRGSPLHF | TGCGCCAGCAGCTCCCGGGACAGGGGGTCACCCCTCCACTTT
TRBJ2-1 | TRBV20-1 | . | . | CSARVLNEQFF | TGCAGTGCTAGAGTACTAAATGAGCAGTTCTTC
TRBJ1-6 | TRBV20-1 | . | . | CRPRRFSPLHF | TGCAGGCCCAGGAGGTTTTCACCCCTCCACTTT
TRBJ2-7 | TRBV20-1 | . | . | CSARSSYEQYF | TGCAGTGCTCGGAGCTCCTACGAGCAGTACTTC
TRBJ2-7 | TRBV6-5 | . | TRBD2 | CASSYSASGLNEQYF | TGTGCCAGCAGTTACTCGGCTAGCGGGCTGAATGAGCAGTACTTC
TRBJ1-2 | TRBV24-1 | few | . | CATSDLSAGGTGYTF | TGTGCCACCAGTGATTTGTCGGCCGGAGGGACTGGCTACACCTTC
TRBJ2-7 | TRBV3-1/TRBV3-2 | . | TRBD1 | CASSLLPPGQDLSYEQYF | TGTGCCAGCAGCCTACTCCCACCGGGACAGGACCTCTCCTACGAGCAGTACTTC
TRBJ2-3 | TRBV7-3 | . | . | CASSWLGGGTDTQYF | TGTGCCAGCAGCTGGTTGGGGGGTGGCACAGATACGCAGTATTTT
TRBJ2-6 | TRBV27 | . | . | CATSPAGAGANVLTF | TGTGCCACATCCCCAGCAGGGGCTGGGGCCAACGTCCTGACTTTC
TRBJ1-1 | TRBV5-1 | . | TRBD1 | CASSLQGQSNTEAFF | TGCGCCAGCAGCTTACAGGGGCAATCGAACACTGAAGCTTTCTTT
TRBJ1-1 | TRBV5-1 | . | . | CASNGQMNTEAFF | TGCGCCAGCAACGGACAGATGAACACTGAAGCTTTCTTT
TRBJ2-5 | TRBV15 | . | . | CATSLSLAPQETQYF | TGTGCCACCAGTTTGTCCCTAGCGCCTCAAGAGACCCAGTACTTC
TRBJ1-6 | TRBV27 | . | TRBD1 | CASRLTGGAALHF | TGTGCCAGCAGGTTGACAGGGGGCGCGGCCCTCCACTTT